Listed below are T cell receptor beta chains from one sample, sequenced in a study of response to subunit inactivated influenza vaccine. TCRdb passed the RT-PCR reads through MiXCR, listing each CDR3 protein once. The table includes approximately 530,000 distinct CDR3 sequences, about 7.2% detected once. The sequencing here drew on PBMCs from blood, taken roughly 24 months after vaccination. These receptors all stem from a man aged 50 to 69 who received an inactivated influenza vaccine. Each CDR3 is given with its conserved first and last residue. The order of the fields is clone size, V gene, CDR3 length, J gene, CDR3 protein. Clone size is not always given. Where it is, it says once, few, many or a class for expanded clones.

clone size: many
V gene: TRBV7-8
CDR3 length: 15
J gene: TRBJ1-3
CDR3 protein: CASSLAVDSGNTIYF

clone size: .
V gene: TRBV7-9
CDR3 length: 16
J gene: TRBJ2-3
CDR3 protein: CASSPRDRQNTDTQYF

clone size: many
V gene: TRBV6-1
CDR3 length: 16
J gene: TRBJ2-7
CDR3 protein: CASSEAGARSSYEQYF

clone size: .
V gene: TRBV30
CDR3 length: 16
J gene: TRBJ2-1
CDR3 protein: CAWSVLLAGVGDEQFF

clone size: .
V gene: TRBV6-2/TRBV6-3
CDR3 length: 13
J gene: TRBJ2-3
CDR3 protein: CASSYSGLVTQYF

clone size: few
V gene: TRBV20-1
CDR3 length: 14
J gene: TRBJ2-1
CDR3 protein: CSARGRAGADEQFF

clone size: many
V gene: TRBV29-1
CDR3 length: 12
J gene: TRBJ1-1
CDR3 protein: CSVDKGSTEAFF

clone size: few
V gene: TRBV7-7
CDR3 length: 15
J gene: TRBJ2-7
CDR3 protein: CASSEQRGGGYEQYF

clone size: many
V gene: TRBV5-1
CDR3 length: 14
J gene: TRBJ2-2
CDR3 protein: CATRLLATDGELFF

clone size: .
V gene: TRBV25-1
CDR3 length: 12
J gene: TRBJ1-2
CDR3 protein: CASSPWGDGYTF

clone size: .
V gene: TRBV9
CDR3 length: 15
J gene: TRBJ2-7
CDR3 protein: CASSNRDSAPYEQYF

clone size: .
V gene: TRBV6-5
CDR3 length: 12
J gene: TRBJ1-2
CDR3 protein: CASRTNRYGYTF

clone size: few
V gene: TRBV5-1
CDR3 length: 14
J gene: TRBJ2-1
CDR3 protein: CASSSRHSYNEQFF

clone size: .
V gene: TRBV7-2
CDR3 length: 14
J gene: TRBJ1-5
CDR3 protein: CASSLSQQIQPQHF

clone size: .
V gene: TRBV29-1
CDR3 length: 16
J gene: TRBJ1-1
CDR3 protein: CSVELSFPSMNTEAFF